This record looks at one TCR beta chain sequence and its context. Its antigen is unidentified. Each population that was sorted was more than 95% pure. The data were obtained in a study of beta chain features in type 1 diabetes. Study as a whole: Cell yields, age and gender were similar between patients and healthy donors. Findings of the study overall: Equally in patients and controls, PCR might preferentially amplify shorter templates. Shorter TCRB CDR3s, moderately but significantly so, were found in Type 1 diabetes patients in all four CD4+ subsets.

Germline values: CDR1 SNHLY, CDR2 FYNNEI. The CDR3 contains 14 residues. Trimming stripped 6 bases from V and 8 bases from J, with 17 bases between. The investigators reverse transcribed all of the isolated RNA, so they sequenced expressed TCRB transcripts. The repertoire was sequenced with immunoSEQ multiplex PCR; TCRdb's copy has only in-frame clones and lacks some. Of some 150,000 clones listed, 13% were seen once; the top ten hold 1.3%. V is TRBV2 and J is TRBJ1-5, with D possibly TRBD1 on 5 matching bases. Material for sequencing was central memory CD4+ T cells from blood. The sequence was obtained from a man aged 18 to 29 with type 1 diabetes. CDR3 DNA: TGTGCCAGCAGCCCATGGGGGGTGAGAGAGCCCCAGCATTTT. It translates to CASSPWGVREPQHF.